The 29 T cell receptor beta chains below were found in one sample sequenced in a study of cytomegalovirus exposure and HLA in healthy donors. The primer mix had 60 Vbeta and 13 Jbeta primers. The assay was immunoSEQ multiplex PCR, and TCRdb's table has in-frame clones only and misses some. The sample holds 100,000 to 150,000 clones; about 10% are singletons and the top ten take approximately 4.5%. The specimen sequenced was PBMCs. Receptor source: a woman aged 18-35 years in good health and CMV-seropositive.

A single count supports this clone. The chain couples TRBV15 to TRBJ2-1; a weak D match, TRBD1 (5 bases). Trimming shortened V by 1 base and J by 0 bases, and 10 bases separated the two germline ends. There are 16 residues in the CDR3. Germline V gene lookup returns CDR1 LNHNV and CDR2 YYDKDF (reference sequence). The CDR3 here is CATSRASQVSYNEQFF. Here the CDR3 DNA reads TGTGCCACCAGCAGAGCTTCACAGGTCTCCTACAATGAGCAGTTCTTC.

This clone was found a few times. This chain connects TRBV5-1 to TRBJ2-2, with TRBD2 identical over 7 bases. J lost 0 bases, V lost 3 bases, and 2 bases had no gene match. Germline V gene data show CDR1 as SGHRS and CDR2 as YFSETQ. The CDR3 totals 15 residues. The CDR3: CASSSAGANTGELFF. The CDR3 region has the DNA TGCGCCAGCAGCTCCGCGGGGGCGAACACCGGGGAGCTGTTTTTT.

V usage is TRBV5-1 and J usage is TRBJ2-1, with TRBD1 identical over 8 bases. Germline CDR1 reads SGHRS; CDR2 reads YFSETQ. This CDR3 has 13 amino acids. The V and J ends lost 8 bases and 5 bases, in that order; junction bases with no gene match: 6. The CDR3 is CASETGDNNEQFF. CDR3 nucleotide sequence: TGCGCCAGTGAGACAGGGGATAACAATGAGCAGTTCTTC.

This clone was picked up a small number of times. The V gene is TRBV11-3, the J gene TRBJ1-1; 10 bases align to TRBD1. Germline V CDR1 and CDR2: SGHNT, YENEEA. The CDR3 sequence is 15 residues long. V shed 5 bases, J shed 4 bases, and the junction held 7 bases outside the gene matches. The CDR3 bases are TGTGCCAGCAGCCCCTGGACAGGGGGAGGCACTGAAGCTTTCTTT. Translating gives CASSPWTGGGTEAFF.

CDR3 nucleotides: TGCGCCAGCAGCTTGGCGGTAGCGAACACCGGGGAGCTGTTTTTT. Translation: CASSLAVANTGELFF. The rearrangement joins TRBV5-1 to TRBJ2-2; D ambiguous. The CDR3 consists of 15 residues. Germline V gives CDR1 SGHRS, CDR2 YFSETQ. Deletions cut 0 bases from V and 0 bases from J, with 6 bases between. The whole variable domain, filled in from reference TRBV5-1 and TRBJ2-2, reads KAGVTQTPRYLIKTRGQQVTLSCSPISGHRSVSWYQQTPGQGLQFLFEYFSETQRNKGNFPGRFSGRQFSNSRSEMNVSTLELGDSALYLCASSLAVANTGELFFGEGSRLTVL.

This clone has just a few counts. The gene calls are TRBV5-1 and TRBJ2-7, with 7 bases identical to TRBD1. The CDR3 sequence is 14 residues long. Germline trimming cut 4 bases from V and 3 bases from J; bases unmatched to any gene: 7. From germline, CDR1 is SGHRS and CDR2 YFSETQ. CDR3 protein: CASSNSGGYYEQYF. Written as DNA, the CDR3 is TGCGCCAGCAGCAACTCAGGGGGTTACTACGAGCAGTACTTC.

CDR3 DNA: TGTGCCAGCAGTTTCGGCAGGGGGCCTTTGAACGGCTACACCTTC. Its protein product is CASSFGRGPLNGYTF. The chain links TRBV28 to TRBJ1-2; TRBD1 agrees at 8 bases. Per the germline V gene, CDR1 is MDHEN and CDR2 is SYDVKM. The CDR3 has 15 amino acids. V shed 3 bases, J shed 8 bases, and the junction held 11 bases outside the gene matches.

This clone has just a few counts. The chain links TRBV19 to TRBJ2-2; 9 nucleotides agree with TRBD1. The germline CDR1 and CDR2 sequences are LNHDA and SQIVND (reference sequence). CDR3 length: 16 residues. After removal of 5 bases from V and 4 bases from J, the junction contained 8 bases not matched to a gene. DNA for the CDR3: TGTGCCAGTAGTGAAAGGGGGACAGGGCCCACCGGGGAGCTGTTTTTT. Translating it yields CASSERGTGPTGELFF.

The chain is built from TRBV7-9 and TRBJ2-1; D gene uncertain. The CDR3 is 12 amino acids. Trimming shortened V by 5 bases and J by 9 bases, and 11 bases separated the two germline ends. Germline V lookup: CDR1 SEHNR, CDR2 FQNEAQ (reference sequence). The CDR3 nucleotides read TGTGCCAGCAGCCCGGTAAACGGTGAGCAGTTCTTC. Translation gives CASSPVNGEQFF. Full variable domain (missing parts from reference TRBV7-9 and TRBJ2-1): DTGVSQNPRHKITKRGQNVTFRCDPISEHNRLYWYRQTLGQGPEFLTYFQNEAQLEKSRLLSDRFSAERPKGSFSTLEIQRTEQGDSAMYLCASSPVNGEQFFGPGTRLTVL.

The rearrangement links TRBV6-1 to TRBJ1-2; unclear D gene. The germline V gene has CDR1 MNHNS and CDR2 SASEGT. The CDR3 totals 14 residues. Trimming took 8 bases from V and 4 from J, leaving 17 bases between them. CDR3 DNA sequence: TGTGCCAGCGGACTCACCGCAGCGGTCTATGGCTACACCTTC. This codes for CASGLTAAVYGYTF.

This clone was recorded a few times. The chain links TRBV30 to TRBJ1-2; D not resolved. V was pared by 0 bases and J by 4 bases, with 9 bases between. CDR3 length: 13 amino acids. The germline V gene has CDR1 GTSNPN and CDR2 SVGIG (reference sequence). The CDR3, as DNA: TGTGCCTGGAGTGTAGTCGGAGGCTATGGCTACACCTTC. It is translated as CAWSVVGGYGYTF.

V usage is TRBV7-9 and J usage is TRBJ1-1; D remains ambiguous. Trimming took off 1 base at V and 1 base at J, with 10 bases between the two ends. Germline V gene data show CDR1 as SEHNR and CDR2 as FQNEAQ (reference sequence). CDR3 size: 15 residues. This CDR3 is CASSLEDRGNTEAFF. In DNA form, the CDR3 reads TGTGCCAGCAGCTTAGAGGATCGGGGGAACACTGAAGCTTTCTTT.

V is TRBV7-8 and J is TRBJ2-1; the match to TRBD2 covers 9 bases. The J segment lost 1 base and the V segment lost 3 bases, leaving 1 base of the junction unmatched. The germline V gene has CDR1 SGHVS and CDR2 FQNEAQ. The CDR3 contains 15 residues. The CDR3 DNA reads TGTGCCAGCAGCTTTAGCGGGAGTTCCTACAATGAGCAGTTCTTC. Protein product: CASSFSGSSYNEQFF.

The gene calls are TRBV4-1 and TRBJ2-1; D is perhaps TRBD2 (5 bases). The V and J ends lost 0 bases and 4 bases respectively, with 13 bases between them. This CDR3 spans 16 amino acids. Germline CDR1 MGHRA, CDR2 YSYEKL. CDR3 sequence: CASSQELPLAYNEQFF. The CDR3 DNA sequence: TGCGCCAGCAGCCAAGAACTCCCCCTAGCTTACAATGAGCAGTTCTTC.

The chain carries TRBV9 and TRBJ2-7; D perhaps matches TRBD1 (6 bases). CDR3 size: 14 residues. Germline CDR1 reads SGDLS; CDR2 reads YYNGEE. Trimming took 0 bases from V and 5 from J, leaving 12 bases between them. The CDR3 sequence is CASSVEGQINEQYF. DNA of the CDR3: TGTGCCAGCAGCGTAGAAGGACAGATCAACGAGCAGTACTTC.

This clone was counted a few times. The chain combines TRBV5-1 with TRBJ2-7, with D possibly TRBD1 on 5 matching bases. This CDR3 comprises 14 residues. CDR1 and CDR2 (germline): SGHRS, YFSETQ. CDR3 DNA: TGCGTCTCTCGCCAGGGCCCAAGCTCCTACGAGCAGTACTTC. Its translation: CVSRQGPSSYEQYF.

V usage is TRBV7-2 and J usage is TRBJ2-5, with D perhaps TRBD1 (6 bases). The end of the DNA aligns better with TRBJ2-7, so the J call may be wrong. This CDR3 comprises 16 residues. Germline CDR1 reads SGHTA; CDR2 reads FQGNSA. DNA for the CDR3: TGTGCCAGCAGCTTCGGTGACAGGTACAGCTCCTACGAGCAGTACTTC. Protein sequence: CASSFGDRYSSYEQYF.

The sample holds a few counts of this clone. V and J are TRBV9 and TRBJ1-1, with TRBD1 matching over 9 bases. In germline, CDR1 is SGDLS, CDR2 YYNGEE. V shed 2 bases and J 1 base; nucleotides not matched to a gene: 3. The CDR3 contains 15 residues. CDR3 sequence: CASSVLGQGNTEAFF. In DNA, the CDR3 is TGTGCCAGCAGCGTCCTGGGACAGGGGAACACTGAAGCTTTCTTT.

Concerning this clone: The junction departs from the called germline gene at one end, perhaps through a read error. V is TRBV7-7 and J is TRBJ2-3, with 7 nucleotides matching TRBD1. CDR3 length: 15 amino acids. Germline CDR1 and CDR2: SSHAT and FNYEAQ (reference sequence). The CDR3 loop reads CASSLTGAGTDTQYF. The CDR3 nucleotides are TGTGCTAGCAGCTTAACAGGGGCGGGCACAGATACGCAGTATTTT.

The gene calls are TRBV15 and TRBJ1-1, with D unclear. This CDR3 region has 18 residues. The germline CDR1 and CDR2 sequences are LNHNV and YYDKDF (reference sequence). Trimming cost V 1 base and J 4 bases, with 22 bases left between them. The CDR3 nucleotides read TGTGCCACCAGCAGAGTTTCCCTGACAAACCCCGTAGGCACTGAAGCTTTCTTT. Translation gives CATSRVSLTNPVGTEAFF.

A few counts support this clone. The V and J genes are TRBV15 and TRBJ2-2; TRBD2 is a possible D gene (5 bases). The CDR3 totals 13 residues. CDR1 is LNHNV and CDR2 is YYDKDF in the germline V gene (reference sequence). Deletions cut 0 bases from V and 8 bases from J, with 7 bases between. CDR3 protein: CATSRDGVGELFF. DNA for the CDR3: TGTGCCACCAGCAGAGACGGGGTGGGGGAGCTGTTTTTT.

This clone appeared a single time. The chain is built from TRBV5-1 and TRBJ2-1; TRBD1 is a possible D gene (6 bases). This CDR3 contains 15 residues. CDR1 and CDR2 from the germline V gene are SGHRS and YFSETQ. V gave up 0 bases and J gave up 0 bases, with 7 bases separating them. The CDR3 reads CASSLEGGSYNEQFF. CDR3 sequence (DNA): TGCGCCAGCAGCTTGGAAGGGGGCTCCTACAATGAGCAGTTCTTC.

This clone turned up a few times. The CDR3 DNA is TGTGCTAGTGGGCGTAGCACAGATACGCAGTATTTT. Its protein product is CASGRSTDTQYF. The gene calls are TRBV12-5 and TRBJ2-3; D uncertain. The CDR3 runs 12 residues. Looked up from germline, CDR1 is LGHNT and CDR2 is FRNRAP. V lost 6 bases and J 0 bases, leaving 4 bases between the germline ends.

This clone was counted only a few times. The J gene is TRBJ1-5, the V gene TRBV11-2, with D unresolved. Germline CDR1 is SGHAT and CDR2 is FQNNGV. The CDR3 has 13 amino acids. Trimming removed 2 bases from V and 2 bases from J, with 4 bases in between. The CDR3, as DNA: TGTGCCAGCAGCTTAATCGGCAATCAGCCCCAGCATTTT. Its protein product is CASSLIGNQPQHF. The whole variable domain, filled in from reference TRBV11-2 and TRBJ1-5, reads EAGVAQSPRYKIIEKRQSVAFWCNPISGHATLYWYQQILGQGPKLLIQFQNNGVVDDSQLPKDRFSAERLKGVDSTLKIQPAKLEDSAVYLCASSLIGNQPQHFGDGTRLSIL.

This clone has more than one count but fewer than ten. This chain links TRBV30 with TRBJ2-7, with 8 bases that match TRBD2. Germline V gene lookup returns CDR1 GTSNPN and CDR2 SVGIG (reference sequence). After removal of 3 bases from V and 0 bases from J, the junction contained 7 bases not matched to a gene. This CDR3 is built from 15 residues. The CDR3 DNA is TGTGCCTGGAGCGTCCTAGCGGGCTACTCCTACGAGCAGTACTTC. Translation: CAWSVLAGYSYEQYF.

The chain employs TRBV7-3 and TRBJ2-1; 9 positions match TRBD1. CDR1 SGHTA and CDR2 FQGTGA come from the germline V gene. CDR3 length: 18 amino acids. V dropped 4 bases and J dropped 5; count of bases not matched to a gene: 15. The CDR3 protein is CASSSNPPGQGSDNEQFF. The CDR3 DNA is TGTGCCAGCAGCTCGAATCCACCCGGACAGGGGTCCGACAATGAGCAGTTCTTC.

The CDR3 nucleotides are TGTGCCTGGAGTGTAGGGAGGCAGGTCCTGAACACTGAAGCTTTCTTT. It encodes CAWSVGRQVLNTEAFF. This chain uses TRBV30 with TRBJ1-1; D not certain. V shed 0 bases and J shed 0 bases, with 14 bases lying between them. The CDR3 totals 16 residues. CDR1 and CDR2 (germline): GTSNPN, SVGIG (reference sequence).

The chain links TRBV29-1 to TRBJ2-4, with 7 bases fitting TRBD2. The V segment lost 3 bases and the J segment 1 base; nucleotides outside the gene matches: 3. CDR3 length: 14 residues. Germline V gene lookup returns CDR1 SQVTM and CDR2 ANQGSEA. CDR3 bases: TGCAGCGTTGATGGGGAGGGGGCCAAAAACATTCAGTACTTC. Protein: CSVDGEGAKNIQYF.

This clone was seen a few times. This chain joins TRBV13 and TRBJ2-7, with no clear D. This CDR3 comprises 12 residues. Trimming shortened V by 1 base and J by 6 bases, and 7 bases separated the two germline ends. Germline V gives CDR1 PRHDT, CDR2 FYEKMQ (reference sequence). Here the CDR3 reads CASSLEESEQYF. DNA for the CDR3: TGTGCCAGCAGCTTAGAAGAGAGCGAGCAGTACTTC.